The 5 T cell receptor beta chains listed next were all sequenced from one sample in a study of T cells in Graves' hyperthyroidism and ophthalmopathy. What was amplified from RNA transcripts were TCR beta CDR3 regions. Researchers ran a first-round RT-PCR on the TCR CDR3 using the HTBI primer set. TCRdb processed the multiplex PCR reads anew with MiXCR; each CDR3 protein has one entry. The data contain 500,000 to 650,000 distinct CDR3 sequences, 13% to 15% of them singletons. Sequenced sample: blood. The receptors were sampled from a woman aged 40 to 50 with Graves' hyperthyroidism.

In its sample, this clonotype was seen once. The V call is TRBV10-3, the J call TRBJ1-5; D remains ambiguous. Deletions cut 3 bases from V and 11 bases from J, with 8 bases between. Germline loops: CDR1 ENHRY, CDR2 SYGVKD. CDR3 length: 11 residues. The CDR3 DNA reads as TGTGCCATCAGTGATGGCAGGTCCCAGCATTTT. Amino acids: CAISDGRSQHF.

In this sample, this clonotype turned up a few times. For the CDR3, the DNA is TGTGCCAGTAGTATCCTCTCGGGAGGAGTAAATGAAAAACTGTTTTTT. Protein sequence: CASSILSGGVNEKLFF. J is TRBJ1-4 and V is TRBV19; D unresolved. The V end lost 3 bases, the J end lost 5 bases, and 16 bases lay between the germline ends. This CDR3 contains 16 residues. Germline V gene lookup returns CDR1 LNHDA and CDR2 SQIVND (reference sequence).

This clonotype was observed many times. The DNA for the CDR3 is TGTGCCAGCTCTTTTCCGGGACAGACTAATGAAAAACTGTTTTTT. It specifies CASSFPGQTNEKLFF. The rearrangement uses TRBV28 and TRBJ1-4; 7 bases agree with TRBD1. The trim removed 8 bases at V and 2 bases at J, leaving 8 bases unmatched. CDR3 length equals 15 residues. Germline V gene sequence: CDR1 MDHEN, CDR2 SYDVKM.

There are many counts of this clonotype. The chain uses TRBV5-1 and TRBJ1-5; D is undetermined. Deletions cut 4 bases from V and 3 bases from J, with 11 bases between. Germline CDR1 and CDR2: SGHRS and YFSETQ. CDR3 length: 14 residues. The CDR3 coding sequence is TGCGCCAGCAGCCCCGGGTCCGTCAATCAGCCCCAGCATTTT. Amino acids: CASSPGSVNQPQHF.

This clonotype was picked up many times. The V call is TRBV12-3 or TRBV12-4, the J call TRBJ2-5, with D unclear. The CDR3 is 14 amino acids. Trimming took off 3 bases at V and 0 bases at J, with 8 bases between the two ends. This chain's CDR3 is CASSFRLNQETQYF. The CDR3 DNA follows: TGTGCCAGCAGTTTTCGCCTAAACCAAGAGACCCAGTACTTC.